Below are 22 T cell receptor beta chains sequenced from a single sample in a study of identical twins. Each CDR3 protein gets one entry after TCRdb re-called the 5' RACE reads with MiXCR. The repertoire holds 570,000 or so distinct CDR3 sequences, with roughly 9.9% as singletons. These data also featured in a second study, about yellow fever vaccine responses in identical twins.

Source material: PBMCs. The receptors stem from a woman in her late teens or twenties in good health.

Many counts were recorded for this clonotype. This chain connects TRBV10-2 to TRBJ2-3, with D maybe TRBD2 (6 bases). V was pared by 4 bases and J by 3 bases, with 20 bases between. This CDR3 is built from 17 residues. CDR1 WSHSY and CDR2 SAAADI come from the germline V gene. CDR3 sequence (DNA): TGCGCCAGCAGTGGCTCCCCTTTGGCAGGGAGGACAGATACGCAGTATTTT. As protein: CASSGSPLAGRTDTQYF.

This clonotype occurred a few times. V is TRBV5-1 and J is TRBJ1-2; 7 bases line up with TRBD1. J lost 8 bases, V lost 0 bases, and 4 bases had no gene match. The CDR3 has 13 amino acids. The germline gives CDR1 SGHRS, CDR2 YFSETQ. In nucleotides, the CDR3 is TGCGCCAGCAGCTTGGCGCAGGGGGACGGCTACACCTTC. As protein: CASSLAQGDGYTF.

This clonotype was found a few times. With a much larger clone just one base away, this may be a read error. V gene TRBV2 combines with J gene TRBJ2-2; 9 bases align to TRBD1. This CDR3 comprises 17 residues. Germline V gives CDR1 SNHLY, CDR2 FYNNEI. In DNA, the CDR3 is TGTGCCTGCAGTTTGATTCGGAAGACAGGGGGACCCGGGGAGCTGTTTTTT. This sequence encodes CACSLIRKTGGPGELFF. Full variable domain (outside the CDR3, taken from reference TRBV2 and TRBJ2-2): EPEVTQTPSHQVTQMGQEVILRCVPISNHLYFYWYRQILGQKVEFLVSFYNNEISEKSEIFDDQFSVERPDGSNFTLKIRSTKLEDSAMYFCACSLIRKTGGPGELFFGEGSRLTVL.

This chain connects TRBV5-5 to TRBJ2-4; 7 bases agree with TRBD2. The CDR3 is made up of 16 amino acids. Germline V gene sequence: CDR1 SGHKS, CDR2 YYEKEE (reference sequence). V shed 0 bases, J shed 7 bases, and the junction held 10 bases outside the gene matches. The CDR3 DNA reads as TGTGCCAGCAGCTTGGCCAGCGGGGAGATGGGGAACATTCAGTACTTC. It yields the protein CASSLASGEMGNIQYF.

This clonotype has only a few counts. The rearrangement joins TRBV6-1 to TRBJ2-1; 9 positions match TRBD1. The junction had 11 bases not matched to a gene; V was cut back by 8 bases and J by 6 bases. Germline-derived CDR1 and CDR2 are MNHNS and SASEGT. This CDR3 is 15 amino acids long. CDR3: CASYHPGQGLNEQFF. The CDR3 bases are TGTGCCAGCTATCACCCGGGACAGGGACTCAATGAGCAGTTCTTC.

The V and J genes are TRBV15 and TRBJ2-5, with D tentatively TRBD2 (5 bases). CDR1 and CDR2 (germline): LNHNV, YYDKDF (reference sequence). The CDR3 runs to 13 residues. Deletions cut 5 bases from V and 4 bases from J, with 11 bases between. The CDR3: CATSRGGRETQYF. CDR3 nucleotides: TGTGCCACCAGCCGGGGTGGGAGAGAGACCCAGTACTTC.

To note about this clonotype: A much larger clone is a single base away; this may be a read error. The chain uses TRBV6-2 or TRBV6-3 and TRBJ2-1; 12 bases agree with TRBD2. V dropped 6 bases and J dropped 7; count of bases not matched to a gene: 10. Germline CDR1 is MNHEY and CDR2 is SVGEGT. The CDR3 extends over 16 amino acids. In DNA, the CDR3 is TGTGCCAGCAGCCTCGGGAGGACTAGCGGGATAAATGAGCAGTTCTTC. It encodes CASSLGRTSGINEQFF.

This clonotype was seen ten or more times. This chain uses TRBV12-3 or TRBV12-4 with TRBJ1-2, with 7 bases matching TRBD1. The CDR3 extends over 16 amino acids. V was clipped by 7 bases and J by 8 bases; unmatched bases: 19. The CDR3 DNA reads as TGTGCCAGCACTCCGACAGGGAAGTCGGACGAGGGCGGCTACACCTTC. Its translation: CASTPTGKSDEGGYTF.

The V gene is TRBV19, the J gene TRBJ2-1; the match to TRBD2 covers 11 bases. Germline V CDR1 and CDR2: LNHDA, SQIVND (reference sequence). The CDR3 is 17 amino acids. V was clipped by 5 bases and J by 0 bases; unmatched bases: 6. The CDR3 DNA is TGTGCCAGTAGTTTTAGCGGGGGGGCCAGCTCCTACAATGAGCAGTTCTTC. Amino acid sequence: CASSFSGGASSYNEQFF. The full variable domain, in which reference TRBV19 and TRBJ2-1 provide the parts outside the CDR3, is DGGITQSPKYLFRKEGQNVTLSCEQNLNHDAMYWYRQDPGQGLRLIYYSQIVNDFQKGDIAEGYSVSREKKESFPLTVTSAQKNPTAFYLCASSFSGGASSYNEQFFGPGTRLTVL.

This clonotype was detected a few times. CDR3 residues: CASSEAVGVSNQPQHF. In DNA form, the CDR3 reads TGTGCCAGCAGTGAAGCGGTCGGGGTTAGCAATCAGCCCCAGCATTTT. This chain connects TRBV2 to TRBJ1-5, with unresolved D. V was shortened by 0 bases and J by 0 bases, with 9 bases between the two germline ends. Germline V gene data show CDR1 as SNHLY and CDR2 as FYNNEI. This CDR3 spans 16 amino acids.

The chain combines TRBV7-9 with TRBJ2-1; D call uncertain. Germline CDR1 is SEHNR and CDR2 is FQNEAQ (reference sequence). The CDR3 sequence is 13 residues long. V shed 3 bases and J shed 6 bases, with 9 bases lying between them. The CDR3 sequence is CASSFLGANEQFF. CDR3 sequence (DNA): TGTGCCAGCAGCTTTTTAGGTGCCAATGAGCAGTTCTTC.

In this sample, this clonotype turned up a few times. This CDR3 reads CSARRTGLSSPLHF. The CDR3 DNA sequence: TGCAGTGCTCGGCGGACAGGATTGAGTTCACCCCTCCACTTT. The V gene is TRBV20-1, the J gene TRBJ1-6; 7 nucleotides match TRBD1. V lost 5 bases to trimming and J lost 9 bases; unmatched junction nucleotides: 10. The length of the CDR3 is 14 residues. The germline CDR1 and CDR2 sequences are DFQATT and SNEGSKA (reference sequence).

A single count supports this clonotype. Compared with germline, one end of the junction differs, possibly owing to a read error. The CDR3 here is CASRPGTSGSADTLYF. The CDR3 region has the DNA TGCGCCAGCAGACCGGGGACTAGCGGGAGCGCAGATACGCTGTATTTT. The chain has TRBV5-1 and TRBJ2-3; 14 nucleotides line up with TRBD2. The CDR3 runs to 16 residues. The germline CDR1 and CDR2 sequences are SGHRS and YFSETQ.

The genes are TRBV29-1 and TRBJ2-7; 11 bases line up with TRBD2. The junction had 8 bases not matched to a gene; V was cut back by 6 bases and J by 7 bases. This CDR3 has 13 residues. Germline CDR1 SQVTM, CDR2 ANQGSEA. In DNA form, the CDR3 reads TGCAGCGTGGGACTAGCGGTATATGGGGAGCAGTACTTC. It encodes CSVGLAVYGEQYF.

This chain links TRBV9 with TRBJ2-1, with D perhaps assigned TRBD1 or TRBD2 (5 bases each). The germline CDR1 and CDR2 sequences are SGDLS and YYNGEE. Deletions cut 3 bases from V and 13 bases from J, with 11 bases between. The CDR3 is 11 amino acids. The CDR3 loop is CASSAGDPQFF. CDR3 bases: TGTGCCAGCAGCGCTGGGGACCCTCAGTTCTTC. Together with reference TRBV9 and TRBJ2-1, the CDR3 gives the full variable domain: DSGVTQTPKHLITATGQRVTLRCSPRSGDLSVYWYQQSLDQGLQFLIQYYNGEERAKGNILERFSAQQFPDLHSELNLSSLELGDSALYFCASSAGDPQFFGPGTRLTVL.

This clonotype was seen repeatedly, ten times or more. The chain links TRBV9 to TRBJ2-7; D unresolved. CDR3 length: 13 residues. From germline, CDR1 is SGDLS and CDR2 YYNGEE. V was cut by 2 bases and J by 6 bases, with 12 bases left in between. In nucleotides, the CDR3 is TGTGCCAGCAGCGTTCTTCTAGGAACCGAGCAGTACTTC. Its translation: CASSVLLGTEQYF.

The DNA for the CDR3 is TGTGCCAGCAGCCAAGTACTAGCGGGGGCGCAGTATTTT. It codes for CASSQVLAGAQYF. The chain uses TRBV4-2 and TRBJ2-3, with 11 nucleotides matching TRBD2. Trimming took 1 base from V and 10 from J; bases not matched to a gene: 1. The CDR3 consists of 13 residues. Germline CDR1 LGHNA, CDR2 YNFKEQ.

In its sample, this clonotype was seen a few times. The chain joins TRBV5-1 to TRBJ2-1, with TRBD1 identical over 9 bases. The CDR3 loop spans 16 amino acids. Germline CDR1 SGHRS, CDR2 YFSETQ. J lost 4 bases, V lost 4 bases, and 9 bases had no gene match. DNA of the CDR3: TGCGCCAGCAGCCTAATCCCGGGACAGGGTTACAATGAGCAGTTCTTC. This codes for CASSLIPGQGYNEQFF.

This clonotype appeared many times. The J gene is TRBJ2-7, the V gene TRBV12-3 or TRBV12-4; 10 bases match TRBD2. This CDR3 has 16 amino acids. With V trimmed by 2 bases and J by 2 bases, 6 bases remained unmatched. The CDR3 nucleotides read TGTGCCAGCAGTTTATCCCGGGGACTAGCGCCCTACGAGCAGTACTTC. It specifies CASSLSRGLAPYEQYF.

The J gene is TRBJ2-7, the V gene TRBV7-8; D is perhaps TRBD2 (6 bases). The ends were cut back, 5 bases at V and 4 bases at J, with 18 bases in the middle. CDR1 and CDR2 from the germline V gene are SGHVS and FQNEAQ. The CDR3 consists of 15 residues. The CDR3 loop reads CASSTNPGTGYEQYF. CDR3 coding DNA: TGTGCCAGCAGCACAAATCCCGGGACTGGTTACGAGCAGTACTTC.

This sequence joins TRBV20-1 and TRBJ2-5, with D perhaps matching TRBD2 (6 bases). CDR1 DFQATT and CDR2 SNEGSKA come from the germline V gene (reference sequence). The CDR3 totals 13 residues. The V and J ends lost 2 bases and 7 bases respectively, with 14 bases between them. CDR3 DNA: TGCAGTGCTAGATTGGAGGGGCCAGGGACCCAGTACTTC. This translates into CSARLEGPGTQYF.

This clonotype was counted between two and nine times. The chain links TRBV27 to TRBJ1-1, with D possibly TRBD1 on 6 matching bases. With 2 bases removed from V and 5 bases from J, the gap between germline ends came to 15 bases. CDR1 is MNHEY and CDR2 is SMNVEV in the germline V gene (reference sequence). The CDR3 runs 15 residues. CDR3 region: CASSLDRAGETEAFF. CDR3 sequence (DNA): TGTGCCAGCAGTTTAGATCGGGCAGGGGAGACTGAAGCTTTCTTT.